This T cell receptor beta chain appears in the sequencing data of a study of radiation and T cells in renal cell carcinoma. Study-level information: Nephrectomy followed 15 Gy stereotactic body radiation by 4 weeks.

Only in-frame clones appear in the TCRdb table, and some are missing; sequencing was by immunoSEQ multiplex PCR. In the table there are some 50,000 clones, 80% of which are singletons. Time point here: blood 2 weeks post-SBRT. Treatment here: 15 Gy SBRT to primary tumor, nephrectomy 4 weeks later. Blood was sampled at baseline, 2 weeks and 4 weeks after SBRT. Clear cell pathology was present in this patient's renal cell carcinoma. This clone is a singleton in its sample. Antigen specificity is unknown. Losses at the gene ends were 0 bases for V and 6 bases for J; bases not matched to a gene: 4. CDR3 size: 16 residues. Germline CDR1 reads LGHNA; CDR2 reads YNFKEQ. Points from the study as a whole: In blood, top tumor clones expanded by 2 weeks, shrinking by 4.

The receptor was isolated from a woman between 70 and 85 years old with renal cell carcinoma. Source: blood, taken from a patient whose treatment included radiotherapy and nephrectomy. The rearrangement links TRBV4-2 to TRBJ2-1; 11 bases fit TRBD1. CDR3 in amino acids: CASSQDIGTGGNEQFF. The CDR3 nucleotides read TGTGCCAGCAGCCAAGATATCGGGACAGGGGGCAATGAGCAGTTCTTC.